The subject of this entry is one TCR beta chain. The antigen is undetermined. Per donor, a minimum of one pre-ART and a minimum of two post-ART PBMC samples were available. HIV-positive participants were all treated in the United States. These data belong to a study of long-term antiretroviral therapy in people with HIV. Study-level results: Diversity increased after ART yet remained lower than in transplant donor controls. Older ART regimens were possibly in use when the blood was collected between about 2004 and 2018.

CDR1 and CDR2 from the germline V gene are GTSNPN and SVGIG (reference sequence). V shed 0 bases and J shed 8 bases, with 16 bases lying between them. The CDR3 is 14 amino acids. With survey level as its setting, the immunoSEQ assay was v3.0. TCRdb keeps only in-frame clones here, not all; method: immunoSEQ multiplex PCR. The sample has 17,000 or so clones; about 78% are singletons. This rearrangement joins TRBV30 to TRBJ1-2; the D gene is possibly TRBD1 (6 bases). The input for sequencing was unsorted PBMCs, taken just over 3.1 years after starting antiretroviral therapy. The clonotype comes from a woman aged 40 to 49 with HIV. CDR3 amino acids: CAWSVYRGAGGYTF. CDR3 sequence (DNA): TGTGCCTGGAGTGTATATCGGGGGGCGGGGGGCTACACCTTC.